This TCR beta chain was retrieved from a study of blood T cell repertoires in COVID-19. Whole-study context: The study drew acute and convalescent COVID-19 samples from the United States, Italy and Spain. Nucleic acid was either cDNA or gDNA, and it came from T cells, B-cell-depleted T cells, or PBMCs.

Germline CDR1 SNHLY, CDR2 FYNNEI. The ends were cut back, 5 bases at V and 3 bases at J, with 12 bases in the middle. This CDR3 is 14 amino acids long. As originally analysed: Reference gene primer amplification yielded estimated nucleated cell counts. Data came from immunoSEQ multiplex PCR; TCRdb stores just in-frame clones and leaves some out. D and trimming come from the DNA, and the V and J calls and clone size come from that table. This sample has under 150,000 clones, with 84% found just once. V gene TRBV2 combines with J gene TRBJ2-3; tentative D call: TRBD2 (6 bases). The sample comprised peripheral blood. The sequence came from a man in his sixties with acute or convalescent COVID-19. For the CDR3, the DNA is TGTGCCAGCAGTCCGGGACTTGATACAGATACGCAGTATTTT. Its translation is CASSPGLDTDTQYF.